The next 21 T cell receptor beta chains were all read from a single sample in a study of blood T cell repertoires in COVID-19. Profiled with immunoSEQ multiplex PCR; TCRdb holds only in-frame clones, not every one. This table has around 260,000 clones, approximately 90% appearing once. The specimen was peripheral blood. These receptors came from a man younger than 40 with acute or convalescent COVID-19.

This chain uses TRBV5-8 with TRBJ1-4; the D is unclear. The CDR3 covers 14 residues. Germline-derived CDR1 and CDR2 are SGHTS and YDEGEE. The germline V and J ends were trimmed by 4 bases and 8 bases, with 15 bases remaining between them. The CDR3 here is CASSPGGRGEKLFF. For the CDR3, the DNA is TGTGCCAGCAGCCCTGGCGGAAGAGGGGAAAAACTGTTTTTT.

CDR3: CASRITGNSGNTIYF. CDR3 nucleotide sequence: TGTGCCAGCAGAATAACAGGAAACTCTGGAAACACCATATATTTT. The genes are TRBV6-5 and TRBJ1-3, with D possibly being TRBD1 (5 bases). The length of the CDR3 is 15 residues. Trimming shortened V by 6 bases and J by 0 bases, and 12 bases separated the two germline ends. Looked up from germline, CDR1 is MNHEY and CDR2 is SVGAGI.

J is TRBJ1-1 and V is TRBV28, with a weak D call TRBD1 (6 bases). From germline, CDR1 is MDHEN and CDR2 SYDVKM. V was cut by 7 bases and J by 8 bases, with 20 bases left in between. The CDR3 runs to 14 residues. The CDR3 sequence is CASISFFGDIEAFF. The CDR3 nucleotides read TGTGCCAGCATATCCTTCTTCGGGGACATAGAAGCTTTCTTT.

The chain employs TRBV28 and TRBJ1-2, with D tentatively TRBD1 (5 bases). Per the germline V gene, CDR1 is MDHEN and CDR2 is SYDVKM. V shed 5 bases and J shed 4 bases, with 14 bases lying between them. CDR3 length equals 14 residues. CDR3 nucleotide sequence: TGTGCCAGCAGTCTCCAAGCGACAGTCTATGGCTACACCTTC. Its translation: CASSLQATVYGYTF.

The sample holds a few counts of this clone. The chain is built from TRBV28 and TRBJ1-5; D unclear. The CDR3 is 16 amino acids. Germline V gene sequence: CDR1 MDHEN, CDR2 SYDVKM. The V end was cut by 5 bases, the J end by 4 bases, with 18 bases between. CDR3 in DNA: TGTGCCAGCAGTCCCGCCTGGGGAGGGCTTAATCAGCCCCAGCATTTT. Translating gives CASSPAWGGLNQPQHF.

The chain couples TRBV20-1 to TRBJ1-5; D unresolved. The V gene's germline CDR1 is DFQATT and CDR2 SNEGSKA (reference sequence). This CDR3 spans 9 amino acids. CDR3 amino acids: CNLLQPQHF. CDR3 sequence (DNA): TGCAATCTTCTTCAGCCCCAGCATTTT.

The chain joins TRBV28 to TRBJ2-3, with D possibly TRBD2 on 6 matching bases. This CDR3 is 15 amino acids long. Germline loops: CDR1 MDHEN, CDR2 SYDVKM. V lost 4 bases and J lost 5, with 16 bases in between. In nucleotides, the CDR3 is TGTGCCAGCAGTTGGGAGCGGGCCGGGAAAGATACGCAGTATTTT. Translation gives CASSWERAGKDTQYF.

J is TRBJ2-1 and V is TRBV5-8; D possibly corresponds to TRBD1 (6 bases). The CDR3 totals 17 residues. Trimming left V 2 bases short and J 12 bases short, with 27 bases between. Germline V gene lookup returns CDR1 SGHTS and CDR2 YDEGEE. Written as DNA, the CDR3 is TGTGCCAGCAGCTTTTCCGCAGGACAGAAGAACGAATTTATGCAGTTCTTC. Translated: CASSFSAGQKNEFMQFF.

DNA of the CDR3: TGTGCCAGCAGCCAAGGGACTAGCCGTTGGAATGAGCAGTTCTTC. Amino acid sequence: CASSQGTSRWNEQFF. V is TRBV14 and J is TRBJ2-1; 8 bases align to TRBD2. There are 15 residues in the CDR3. Germline CDR1 is SGHDN and CDR2 is FVKESK. V lost 1 base, J lost 7 bases, and 6 bases stayed unmatched.

The rearrangement uses TRBV5-5 and TRBJ2-2; TRBD1 agrees at 9 bases. The V segment lost 3 bases and the J segment 0 bases; nucleotides outside the gene matches: 6. The germline V gene has CDR1 SGHKS and CDR2 YYEKEE (reference sequence). This CDR3 is built from 17 residues. Here the CDR3 DNA reads TGTGCCAGCAGCTCCGACAGGGGGATGGCGAACACCGGGGAGCTGTTTTTT. It translates to CASSSDRGMANTGELFF.

This sequence joins TRBV5-1 and TRBJ2-3; D gene uncertain. V lost 7 bases, J lost 2 bases, and 20 bases lay in between. Germline values: CDR1 SGHRS, CDR2 YFSETQ. This CDR3 contains 16 residues. CDR3 coding DNA: TGCGCCAGCCAGAACGGGTTGATAGGTTTCACAGATACGCAGTATTTT. This codes for CASQNGLIGFTDTQYF.

This clone occurred a few times. The J gene is TRBJ1-6, the V gene TRBV30; maybe TRBD1 (6 bases). CDR3 size: 12 residues. Germline V CDR1 and CDR2: GTSNPN, SVGIG (reference sequence). V shed 5 bases and J shed 10 bases, with 12 bases lying between them. CDR3 DNA: TGTGCCTGGGGACAGACAAAGTCACCCCTCCACTTT. It is translated as CAWGQTKSPLHF.

The chain recombines TRBV9 with TRBJ2-1, with D possibly being TRBD2 (6 bases). Germline V lookup: CDR1 SGDLS, CDR2 YYNGEE. The V end was cut by 0 bases, the J end by 8 bases, with 15 bases between. This CDR3 contains 15 residues. As DNA, the CDR3 is TGTGCCAGCAGCGTAGGGTTTTCGGGGGATTATGAGCAGTTCTTC. Its protein is CASSVGFSGDYEQFF.

The chain uses TRBV6-5 and TRBJ1-1, with D unclear. The V end was cut by 2 bases, the J end by 3 bases, with 13 bases between. Germline V lookup: CDR1 MNHEY, CDR2 SVGAGI. The CDR3 is made up of 15 amino acids. Written as DNA, the CDR3 is TGTGCCAGCAGTTACGTTTCGGGGTACGACACTGAAGCTTTCTTT. It encodes CASSYVSGYDTEAFF.

This rearrangement joins TRBV27 to TRBJ1-2; a possible D gene is TRBD1 (5 bases). Germline V gene sequence: CDR1 MNHEY, CDR2 SMNVEV (reference sequence). CDR3 length: 13 residues. Trimming stripped 1 base from V and 8 bases from J, with 11 bases between. The CDR3: CASSLLGKGGYTF. The CDR3 DNA reads TGTGCCAGCAGTTTATTGGGGAAGGGGGGCTACACCTTC.

CDR3 residues: CASSLVASAGTGELFF. CDR3 in DNA: TGCGCCAGCAGCTTGGTGGCTAGCGCCGGAACCGGGGAGCTGTTTTTT. The chain combines TRBV5-1 with TRBJ2-2, with D possibly being TRBD2 (6 bases). Germline loops: CDR1 SGHRS, CDR2 YFSETQ. There are 16 residues in the CDR3. The V gene lost 0 bases and the J gene lost 5 bases, with 14 bases spanning the gap.

In DNA form, the CDR3 reads TGCGCCAGCAGCCAAGGGAGGGGGGGCCTATACAATGAGCAGTTCTTC. Its translation: CASSQGRGGLYNEQFF. The gene calls are TRBV4-1 and TRBJ2-1, with D maybe TRBD2 (7 bases). The CDR3 loop spans 16 amino acids. Between the trimmed V and J ends, which lost 1 base and 4 bases, there was a span of 14 bases. Germline CDR1 is MGHRA and CDR2 is YSYEKL.

The CDR3 sequence: CASSVALEPPSDTQYF. The CDR3 bases are TGTGCCAGCAGCGTAGCCCTAGAGCCCCCCTCAGATACGCAGTATTTT. The chain uses TRBV9 and TRBJ2-3; D ambiguous. This CDR3 region has 16 residues. Germline-derived CDR1 and CDR2 are SGDLS and YYNGEE. With 0 bases removed from V and 4 bases from J, the gap between germline ends came to 15 bases.

The chain joins TRBV19 to TRBJ1-1; D remains unclear. Germline-derived CDR1 and CDR2 are LNHDA and SQIVND (reference sequence). The CDR3 runs 14 residues. V was shortened by 5 bases and J by 5 bases, with 15 bases between the two germline ends. DNA of the CDR3: TGTGCCAGTAGTTCCCAGGTTGCGCTAACTGAAGCTTTCTTT. Its translation: CASSSQVALTEAFF. Full variable domain (remainder filled in from reference TRBV19 and TRBJ1-1): DGGITQSPKYLFRKEGQNVTLSCEQNLNHDAMYWYRQDPGQGLRLIYYSQIVNDFQKGDIAEGYSVSREKKESFPLTVTSAQKNPTAFYLCASSSQVALTEAFFGQGTRLTVV.

This clone was detected only once. V gene TRBV4-2 combines with J gene TRBJ2-1; TRBD2 agrees at 10 bases. CDR1 and CDR2 (germline): LGHNA, YNFKEQ. Trimming took 0 bases from V and 0 from J; bases not matched to a gene: 8. The CDR3 spans 19 residues. The CDR3 nucleotides read TGTGCCAGCAGCCAAGAAGTAGCGGGGGGCCTAAGCTCCTACAATGAGCAGTTCTTC. It codes for CASSQEVAGGLSSYNEQFF.

The gene calls are TRBV5-1 and TRBJ2-1; 11 bases agree with TRBD2. With V trimmed by 2 bases and J by 7 bases, 5 bases remained unmatched. The CDR3 contains 15 residues. From germline, CDR1 is SGHRS and CDR2 YFSETQ. DNA for the CDR3: TGCGCCAGCAGCTTAACTAGCGGGAGTAGTAATGAGCAGTTCTTC. Its translation: CASSLTSGSSNEQFF.